The clone carrying this TCR beta chain was seen only once. The data stem from a study of control samples from healthy donors and cancer patients. Only in-frame clones appear in the TCRdb table, and some are missing; sequencing was by immunoSEQ multiplex PCR. This sample carries about 110,000 clones, roughly 88% of them seen once, and the ten largest clones take approximately 3.7%. The CDR3 loop spans 13 amino acids. V was clipped by 6 bases and J by 6 bases, with 11 bases between them. Germline V gives CDR1 SGHDN, CDR2 FVKESK. This TCR was sampled from a woman aged 60-70 years with lung cancer. J is TRBJ2-2 and V is TRBV14, with D possibly being TRBD1 (6 bases). The sequenced sample was PBMCs. CDR3 residues: CASRSGDPGELFF. As DNA, the CDR3 is TGTGCCAGCAGGTCAGGGGACCCCGGGGAGCTGTTTTTT.